This TCR beta chain was retrieved from a study of beta chain features in type 1 diabetes. Points on this clone: Its antigen is still unknown.

The whole isolated RNA underwent reverse transcription, so sequencing captured expressed TCRB transcripts. Produced via immunoSEQ multiplex PCR; TCRdb's table is partial and in-frame only. In the table there are under 950,000 clones, roughly 15% of which are singletons. Study observations and caveats: All four CD4+ subsets of Type 1 diabetes patients contained TCRB CDR3s that were moderately but significantly shorter. When VDJ junctions were examined, type 1 diabetes patients showed fewer insertions and more deletions.

The CDR3 covers 11 residues. Trimming took off 7 bases at V and 1 base at J, with 1 base between the two ends. Germline CDR1 is LNHNV and CDR2 is YYDKDF (reference sequence). The clonotype was recovered from a woman aged 18-29 years in good health. The sequencing input was naive CD4+ T cells from blood. V usage is TRBV15 and J usage is TRBJ2-2; D is undetermined. This chain's CDR3 is CATMNTGELFF. The CDR3 DNA is TGTGCCACCATGAACACCGGGGAGCTGTTTTTT.